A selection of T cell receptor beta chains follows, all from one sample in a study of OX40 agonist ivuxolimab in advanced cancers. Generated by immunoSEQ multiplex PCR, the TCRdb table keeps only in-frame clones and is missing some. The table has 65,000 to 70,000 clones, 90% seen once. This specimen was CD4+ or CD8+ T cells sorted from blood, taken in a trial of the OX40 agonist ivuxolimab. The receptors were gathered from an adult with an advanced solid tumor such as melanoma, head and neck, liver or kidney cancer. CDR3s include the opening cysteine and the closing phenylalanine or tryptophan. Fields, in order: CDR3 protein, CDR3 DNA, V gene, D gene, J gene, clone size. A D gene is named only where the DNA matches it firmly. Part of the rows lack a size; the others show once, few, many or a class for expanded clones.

CDR3aa: CASQIVGPDTDTQYF
CDR3nt: TGCGCCTCGCAGATCGTAGGCCCAGACACAGATACGCAGTATTTT
v_gene: TRBV5-1
d_gene: .
j_gene: TRBJ2-3
abundance: .

CDR3aa: CASSLGGLAGGDTQYF
CDR3nt: TGTGCCAGCAGCTTAGGAGGTCTAGCGGGAGGAGATACGCAGTATTTT
v_gene: TRBV7-6
d_gene: TRBD2
j_gene: TRBJ2-3
abundance: .

CDR3aa: CASRQLSGARVKHTIYF
CDR3nt: TGTGCCAGCAGACAATTGTCAGGGGCACGCGTAAAACACACCATATATTTT
v_gene: TRBV7-9
d_gene: .
j_gene: TRBJ1-3
abundance: .

CDR3aa: CASSLVQNEQFF
CDR3nt: TGTGCCAGCAGCTTAGTACAGAATGAGCAGTTCTTC
v_gene: TRBV7-9
d_gene: .
j_gene: TRBJ2-1
abundance: .

CDR3aa: CASRQWGAEGNEQFF
CDR3nt: TGTGCCAGCCGCCAGTGGGGAGCGGAGGGGAATGAGCAGTTCTTC
v_gene: TRBV27
d_gene: .
j_gene: TRBJ2-1
abundance: .

CDR3aa: CASSTRQGGDTQYF
CDR3nt: TGTGCCAGCAGCACGAGACAGGGGGGAGATACGCAGTATTTT
v_gene: TRBV14
d_gene: TRBD1
j_gene: TRBJ2-3
abundance: .

CDR3aa: CSLRILETQYF
CDR3nt: TGCAGCTTGCGGATATTGGAGACCCAGTACTTC
v_gene: TRBV29-1
d_gene: .
j_gene: TRBJ2-5
abundance: .

CDR3aa: CASSTDRGEETQYF
CDR3nt: TGCGCCAGCAGCACGGACAGGGGGGAAGAGACCCAGTACTTC
v_gene: TRBV5-1
d_gene: TRBD1
j_gene: TRBJ2-5
abundance: .

CDR3aa: CASTLASAAYEQYF
CDR3nt: TGTGCCAGCACTCTGGCTAGCGCAGCCTACGAGCAGTACTTC
v_gene: TRBV28
d_gene: .
j_gene: TRBJ2-7
abundance: few

CDR3aa: CASSYDPNRRYEQYF
CDR3nt: TGTGCCAGCAGTTACGATCCAAATCGTCGATACGAGCAGTACTTC
v_gene: TRBV6-5
d_gene: .
j_gene: TRBJ2-7
abundance: .

CDR3aa: CASSLSAGGETQYF
CDR3nt: TGTGCTAGCAGCCTCTCAGCGGGAGGGGAGACCCAGTACTTC
v_gene: TRBV7-7
d_gene: TRBD2
j_gene: TRBJ2-5
abundance: once

CDR3aa: CASSTLDRNYGYTF
CDR3nt: TGTGCCAGCAGTACCCTCGACAGAAACTATGGCTACACCTTC
v_gene: TRBV28
d_gene: .
j_gene: TRBJ1-2
abundance: once

CDR3aa: CASSLEGGNTEAFF
CDR3nt: TGTGCCAGCAGCTTGGAGGGGGGGAACACTGAAGCTTTCTTT
v_gene: TRBV7-9
d_gene: .
j_gene: TRBJ1-1
abundance: .

CDR3aa: CASSLGGAQETQYF
CDR3nt: TGTGCCAGCAGCTTAGGTGGGGCCCAAGAGACCCAGTACTTC
v_gene: TRBV5-4
d_gene: .
j_gene: TRBJ2-5
abundance: .

CDR3aa: CASSPRQGDAEQYF
CDR3nt: TGTGCCAGTAGCCCCCGGCAGGGGGACGCCGAGCAGTACTTC
v_gene: TRBV19
d_gene: TRBD1
j_gene: TRBJ2-7
abundance: .

CDR3aa: CSARGRIEQYF
CDR3nt: TGCAGTGCGAGAGGAAGGATCGAGCAGTACTTC
v_gene: TRBV20-1
d_gene: .
j_gene: TRBJ2-7
abundance: .

CDR3aa: CASHGIAASQETQYF
CDR3nt: TGTGCCAGCCATGGAATAGCGGCGTCTCAAGAGACCCAGTACTTC
v_gene: TRBV5-5
d_gene: .
j_gene: TRBJ2-5
abundance: .

CDR3aa: CASSSEDQTSDTQYF
CDR3nt: TGCGCCAGCAGCTCGGAGGACCAAACTTCAGATACGCAGTATTTT
v_gene: TRBV5-1
d_gene: .
j_gene: TRBJ2-3
abundance: .

CDR3aa: CAISESGRSYNEQFF
CDR3nt: TGTGCCATCAGTGAGTCGGGCCGATCCTACAATGAGCAGTTCTTC
v_gene: TRBV10-3
d_gene: .
j_gene: TRBJ2-1
abundance: .

CDR3aa: CASSLTGNTEAFF
CDR3nt: TGTGCCAGTAGTCTAACAGGGAACACTGAAGCTTTCTTT
v_gene: TRBV19
d_gene: .
j_gene: TRBJ1-1
abundance: .

CDR3aa: CASRPDSSSYNEQFF
CDR3nt: TGTGCCAGCAGACCGGACTCGAGCTCCTACAATGAGCAGTTCTTC
v_gene: TRBV5-4
d_gene: .
j_gene: TRBJ2-1
abundance: .

CDR3aa: CASLGGKETQYF
CDR3nt: TGTGCCAGCCTGGGAGGCAAAGAGACCCAGTACTTC
v_gene: TRBV28
d_gene: .
j_gene: TRBJ2-5
abundance: .

CDR3aa: CSAQGRETQYF
CDR3nt: TGCAGTGCCCAGGGTCGGGAGACCCAGTACTTC
v_gene: TRBV20-1
d_gene: .
j_gene: TRBJ2-5
abundance: .

CDR3aa: CASSGPGQGYTGELFF
CDR3nt: TGTGCCAGCAGCGGACCGGGACAGGGGTACACCGGGGAGCTGTTTTTT
v_gene: TRBV5-4
d_gene: TRBD1
j_gene: TRBJ2-2
abundance: .

CDR3aa: CASSSGLAQYNEQFF
CDR3nt: TGTGCCAGCAGCTCGGGACTAGCCCAGTACAATGAGCAGTTCTTC
v_gene: TRBV7-8
d_gene: TRBD2
j_gene: TRBJ2-1
abundance: .

CDR3aa: CASSSQVMNTEAFF
CDR3nt: TGTGCCAGCAGTTCACAGGTTATGAACACTGAAGCTTTCTTT
v_gene: TRBV7-9
d_gene: .
j_gene: TRBJ1-1
abundance: few

CDR3aa: CARRGRSTGELFF
CDR3nt: TGCGCCAGGAGGGGGCGAAGCACCGGGGAGCTGTTTTTT
v_gene: TRBV23-1
d_gene: TRBD1
j_gene: TRBJ2-2
abundance: once

CDR3aa: CASSILGRGETQYF
CDR3nt: TGTGCCAGTAGTATTCTCGGGAGGGGGGAGACCCAGTACTTC
v_gene: TRBV19
d_gene: TRBD2
j_gene: TRBJ2-5
abundance: .

CDR3aa: CSASRREEQFF
CDR3nt: TGCAGTGCTAGTCGGCGGGAGGAGCAGTTCTTC
v_gene: TRBV20-1
d_gene: TRBD2
j_gene: TRBJ2-1
abundance: .

CDR3aa: CASSPRTGPTDTQYF
CDR3nt: TGTGCCAGCAGCCCCCGGACAGGCCCCACAGATACGCAGTATTTT
v_gene: TRBV9
d_gene: TRBD1
j_gene: TRBJ2-3
abundance: few

CDR3aa: CASRPWGSDTLGSYNEQFF
CDR3nt: TGTGCCAGCCGCCCATGGGGCAGTGATACCCTGGGCTCCTACAATGAGCAGTTCTTC
v_gene: TRBV28
d_gene: .
j_gene: TRBJ2-1
abundance: .

CDR3aa: CASSRTGQETQYF
CDR3nt: TGTGCCAGCAGCCGGACAGGGCAGGAGACCCAGTACTTC
v_gene: TRBV6-1
d_gene: TRBD1
j_gene: TRBJ2-5
abundance: .

CDR3aa: CASSLDGQESYEQYF
CDR3nt: TGTGCCAGCAGCTTAGACGGACAGGAAAGCTACGAGCAGTACTTC
v_gene: TRBV7-2
d_gene: TRBD1
j_gene: TRBJ2-7
abundance: .

CDR3aa: CASSLVLAVGVGELFF
CDR3nt: TGTGCCAGCAGCTTAGTTCTAGCGGTTGGAGTCGGGGAGCTGTTTTTT
v_gene: TRBV7-2
d_gene: TRBD2
j_gene: TRBJ2-2
abundance: .

CDR3aa: CASRAGPGETQYF
CDR3nt: TGTGCCAGCAGAGCGGGACCCGGGGAGACCCAGTACTTC
v_gene: TRBV2
d_gene: TRBD2
j_gene: TRBJ2-5
abundance: few

CDR3aa: CASSLGGVAGLFPYEQYF
CDR3nt: TGCGCCAGCAGCTTAGGGGGTGTGGCAGGTCTATTTCCCTACGAGCAGTACTTC
v_gene: TRBV5-1
d_gene: .
j_gene: TRBJ2-7
abundance: .

CDR3aa: CASSTLPGTTYGYTF
CDR3nt: TGTGCCAGCAGTACTTTACCCGGGACAACCTATGGCTACACCTTC
v_gene: TRBV7-2
d_gene: .
j_gene: TRBJ1-2
abundance: .

CDR3aa: CASSLGGLAVRLLGEQYF
CDR3nt: TGTGCCAGCAGCTTAGGAGGGCTAGCGGTTAGGCTCCTAGGAGAGCAGTACTTC
v_gene: TRBV7-2
d_gene: TRBD2
j_gene: TRBJ2-7
abundance: .

CDR3aa: CASRPGQGVYEQYF
CDR3nt: TGTGCCAGCAGGCCGGGACAGGGGGTCTACGAGCAGTACTTC
v_gene: TRBV6-1
d_gene: TRBD1
j_gene: TRBJ2-7
abundance: .

CDR3aa: CAWSVGLINEKLFF
CDR3nt: TGTGCCTGGAGTGTTGGGCTTATTAATGAAAAACTGTTTTTT
v_gene: TRBV30
d_gene: .
j_gene: TRBJ1-4
abundance: .

CDR3aa: CASSSDRLNEQFF
CDR3nt: TGTGCCAGCAGCTCTGACAGATTAAATGAGCAGTTCTTC
v_gene: TRBV11-2
d_gene: .
j_gene: TRBJ2-1
abundance: .

CDR3aa: CASTSRGLDYGYTF
CDR3nt: TGTGCCAGCACAAGTCGCGGGCTGGACTATGGCTACACCTTC
v_gene: TRBV6-1
d_gene: .
j_gene: TRBJ1-2
abundance: .

CDR3aa: CASSTRTGSVETQYF
CDR3nt: TGTGCCAGTAGTACTCGGACAGGGTCGGTAGAGACCCAGTACTTC
v_gene: TRBV19
d_gene: TRBD1
j_gene: TRBJ2-5
abundance: .

CDR3aa: CASSKAGELTEAFF
CDR3nt: TGTGCCAGCAGCAAAGCAGGGGAACTCACTGAAGCTTTCTTT
v_gene: TRBV7-2
d_gene: .
j_gene: TRBJ1-1
abundance: .

CDR3aa: CASSSTTDTQYF
CDR3nt: TGTGCCAGCAGCTCTACTACAGATACGCAGTATTTT
v_gene: TRBV7-9
d_gene: .
j_gene: TRBJ2-3
abundance: .